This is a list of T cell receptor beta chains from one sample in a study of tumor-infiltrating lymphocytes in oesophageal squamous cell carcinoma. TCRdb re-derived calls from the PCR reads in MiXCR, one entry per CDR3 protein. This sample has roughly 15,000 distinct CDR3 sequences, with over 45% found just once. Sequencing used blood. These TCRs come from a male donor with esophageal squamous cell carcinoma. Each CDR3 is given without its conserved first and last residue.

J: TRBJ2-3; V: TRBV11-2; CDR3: ASSLGVSADTDTQY
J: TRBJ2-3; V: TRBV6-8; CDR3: ASSPGLGTDTQY
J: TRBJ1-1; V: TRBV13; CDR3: ASSFGQGAF
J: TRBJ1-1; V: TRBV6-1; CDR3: ASSRIIDSENTEAF
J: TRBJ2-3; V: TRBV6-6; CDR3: ASSYSIPSAGGPDTQY
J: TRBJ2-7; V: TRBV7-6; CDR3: ASSLVPGSSYEQY
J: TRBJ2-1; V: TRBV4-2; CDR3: ASSNLGGPGTGSIGYNEQF
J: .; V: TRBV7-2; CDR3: ASSRALLGRQETQY
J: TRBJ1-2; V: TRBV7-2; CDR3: ASSLGRTNYGYT
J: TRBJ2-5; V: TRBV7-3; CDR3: ASSQGTAQETQY
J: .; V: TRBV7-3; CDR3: ARMSKASRETQY
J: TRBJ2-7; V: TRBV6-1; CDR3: ASKGQGHEQY
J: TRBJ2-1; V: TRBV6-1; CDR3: ASSSRTSGHPSYNEQF
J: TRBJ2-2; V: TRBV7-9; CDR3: ASSLSLIRELF
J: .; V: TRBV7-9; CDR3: ASSPTGGRGKETQY
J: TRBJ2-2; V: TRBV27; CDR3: ASTFVGSGELF
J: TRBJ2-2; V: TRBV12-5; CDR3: ASVGPGDVTGELF
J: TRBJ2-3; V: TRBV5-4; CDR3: ASSREAPTDTQY
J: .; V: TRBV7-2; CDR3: ASSKDRSYGYT
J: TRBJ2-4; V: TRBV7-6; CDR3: ASSLSSGGLGIQY
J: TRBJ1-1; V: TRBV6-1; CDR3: ASSEYDPGTEAF
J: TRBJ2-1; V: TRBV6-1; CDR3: ASRPTGLFNEQF
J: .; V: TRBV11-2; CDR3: ASSPDREETQY
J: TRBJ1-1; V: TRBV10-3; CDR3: AISEPKTGGTEAF
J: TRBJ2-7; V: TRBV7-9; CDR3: ASSPAESYEQY
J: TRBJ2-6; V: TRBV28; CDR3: ASRGGGAGSGANVLT
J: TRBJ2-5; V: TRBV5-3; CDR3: ASSSGPYQETQY
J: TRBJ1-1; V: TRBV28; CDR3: ASSLGSYTEAF
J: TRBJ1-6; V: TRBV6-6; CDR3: ASRLATSASYEQY
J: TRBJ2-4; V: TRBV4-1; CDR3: ASSQGGATWDIQY
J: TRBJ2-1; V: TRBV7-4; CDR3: ASSFSSGGRSYNEQF
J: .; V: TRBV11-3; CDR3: ASSLGARSPYNEQF
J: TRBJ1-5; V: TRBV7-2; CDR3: ASSLGSRGGGYSNQPQH
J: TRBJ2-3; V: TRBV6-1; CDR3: ASRRNPGTSLYTQY
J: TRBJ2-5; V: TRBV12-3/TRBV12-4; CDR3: ASSRGSEQY
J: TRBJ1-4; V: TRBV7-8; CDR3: ASSPGVGEKLF
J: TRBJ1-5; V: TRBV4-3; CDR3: ASSQDWGAGQPQH
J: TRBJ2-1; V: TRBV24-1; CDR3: ATSDVTGPNEQF
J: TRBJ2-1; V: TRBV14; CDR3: ASSPFSLAGGPRSYNEQF
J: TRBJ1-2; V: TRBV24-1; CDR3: ATSGPLGSGYGYT
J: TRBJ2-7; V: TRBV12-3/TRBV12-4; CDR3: ASSRWVRGYEQY